This T cell receptor (beta chain) emerged from a study of cytomegalovirus exposure and HLA in healthy donors. Study-wide background: Ancestry clustering placed around 81% of roughly 400 genotyped donors in the Caucasian-associated cluster. Study outcomes and limitations: The authors later linked a missense DCLRE1C variant to TCR beta V- and J-gene trimming. Available immune exposure information covered CMV serostatus only.

This clone was observed a handful of times. Its matching antigen is unknown. Germline assignment: CDR1 MNHNS and CDR2 SASEGT. V was clipped by 6 bases and J by 4 bases, with 6 bases between them. The CDR3 runs to 11 residues. 60 Vbeta and 13 Jbeta primers were used in PCR. Profiling relied on immunoSEQ multiplex PCR, and the TCRdb table lists in-frame clones only, not all of them. Among roughly 190,000 clones, roughly 73% were seen once, and the ten largest hold approximately 1.8%. Sequenced material: PBMCs. The chain couples TRBV6-1 to TRBJ1-2; D unclear. This clonotype originated in a woman aged 25 to 45 in good health and CMV-seronegative. The CDR3 nucleotides read TGTGCCAGCAGGAACACCTATGGCTACACCTTC. Translation gives CASRNTYGYTF.